This T cell receptor (beta chain) came from a study of blood T cell repertoires in COVID-19. Study-level background: Acute and convalescent COVID-19 samples came from the United States, Italy and Spain. T cells, B-cell-depleted T cells, or PBMCs provided the cDNA or gDNA that served as material.

The Seattle patients joined while their infection was active and were tracked longitudinally afterward. Germline V gene sequence: CDR1 MDHEN, CDR2 SYDVKM. The V and J ends lost 2 bases and 0 bases, in that order; junction bases with no gene match: 4. The CDR3 spans 16 residues. Authors' methods: Estimation of nucleated cell counts relied on the amplification of reference gene primers. Using immunoSEQ multiplex PCR, the repertoire was profiled, and TCRdb retains in-frame clones only, with some absent. The V and J calls and clone size were taken over from that table, and D and trimming were inferred from the DNA. The table lists 130,000 to 150,000 clones, roughly 85% of them singletons.

The sequence derives from a woman in her sixties or seventies with COVID-19, enrolled during active disease. The chain combines TRBV28 with TRBJ2-5; 9 bases fit TRBD2. Source material: peripheral blood. For the CDR3, the DNA is TGTGCCAGCAGTTTAGTGACTAGCGGTAACCAAGAGACCCAGTACTTC. Translation gives CASSLVTSGNQETQYF.